The present T cell receptor beta chain was sequenced within a study of blood T cell repertoires in COVID-19. Study at large: COVID-19 samples, acute and convalescent, were from the United States, Italy and Spain. The analysed material was cDNA or gDNA that came from T cells, B-cell-depleted T cells, or PBMCs.

The CDR3 covers 15 residues. The V segment lost 3 bases and the J segment 3 bases; nucleotides outside the gene matches: 3. Germline values: CDR1 MNHEY, CDR2 SMNVEV (reference sequence). In the original processing: Estimated nucleated cell counts came from reference gene primer amplification. Clones were read by immunoSEQ multiplex PCR, and TCRdb kept only the in-frame ones, dropping some. The V and J calls and clone size come from that table; D and trimming were worked out from the DNA. The sample consists of some 250,000 clones, about 82% of them appearing once. This receptor was obtained from an elderly man with acute or convalescent COVID-19. The V and J genes are TRBV27 and TRBJ2-3; 10 positions match TRBD1. Sequences were obtained from peripheral blood. CDR3 loop: CASSFWGQGTDTQYF. As DNA, the CDR3 is TGTGCCAGCAGTTTCTGGGGACAGGGGACAGATACGCAGTATTTT.